This entry lists 17 T cell receptor beta chains sequenced from one sample in a study of blood T cell repertoires in COVID-19. Generated by immunoSEQ multiplex PCR, the TCRdb table keeps only in-frame clones and is missing some. The sample records some 370,000 clones, roughly 89% being singletons. Input material: peripheral blood. All receptors come from a man younger than 30 with active or convalescent COVID-19.

This clone was counted a single time. The chain has TRBV7-9 and TRBJ1-4, with 10 bases lining up with TRBD1. J lost 3 bases, V lost 3 bases, and 13 bases had no gene match. This CDR3 is 19 amino acids long. In germline, CDR1 is SEHNR, CDR2 FQNEAQ (reference sequence). The CDR3 protein is CASSLSGTGEAPANEKLFF. The CDR3 nucleotides are TGTGCCAGCAGCTTGTCCGGGACAGGGGAAGCCCCCGCTAATGAAAAACTGTTTTTT.

V usage is TRBV7-2 and J usage is TRBJ2-5; 8 positions agree with TRBD2. CDR3 length: 16 residues. Germline V gene sequence: CDR1 SGHTA, CDR2 FQGNSA. Unmatched junction bases numbered 9, after V lost 5 bases and J lost 1 base. The DNA for the CDR3 is TGTGCCAGCAGCCTAACGGGGGGGGGTCTCCAAGAGACCCAGTACTTC. Amino acid sequence: CASSLTGGGLQETQYF.

This chain links TRBV19 with TRBJ1-6; D is uncertain. The CDR3 sequence is 14 residues long. V was shortened by 4 bases and J by 9 bases, with 13 bases between the two germline ends. Germline lookup yields CDR1 LNHDA and CDR2 SQIVND (reference sequence). The CDR3 reads CASSTPVPGSPLHF. CDR3 nucleotides: TGTGCCAGTAGTACCCCGGTCCCAGGTTCACCCCTCCACTTT.

The chain couples TRBV5-5 to TRBJ2-2; D may be TRBD2 (5 bases). V lost 0 bases, J lost 7 bases, and 10 bases lay in between. The CDR3 covers 14 residues. The germline V gene has CDR1 SGHKS and CDR2 YYEKEE (reference sequence). This CDR3 is CASSLVEGFGELFF. As DNA, the CDR3 is TGTGCCAGCAGCTTGGTTGAGGGATTCGGGGAGCTGTTTTTT.

The chain has TRBV20-1 and TRBJ2-3; 7 bases are shared with TRBD1. Germline V CDR1 and CDR2: DFQATT, SNEGSKA (reference sequence). The CDR3 sequence is 17 residues long. The V segment lost 3 bases and the J segment 3 bases; nucleotides outside the gene matches: 15. The CDR3 DNA follows: TGCAGTGCTAGTTTAACAGGGGTTCGGTTCCTTACAGATACGCAGTATTTT. This gives the protein CSASLTGVRFLTDTQYF.

V and J are TRBV30 and TRBJ2-3; D is unclear. There are 14 residues in the CDR3. Trimming cost V 0 bases and J 1 base, with 8 bases left between them. Germline values: CDR1 GTSNPN, CDR2 SVGIG (reference sequence). The CDR3 protein is CAWSVVAGTDTQYF. The CDR3 DNA sequence: TGTGCCTGGAGTGTAGTGGCGGGCACAGATACGCAGTATTTT.

This chain uses TRBV28 with TRBJ1-5; D perhaps matches TRBD1 (6 bases). Germline V gene data show CDR1 as MDHEN and CDR2 as SYDVKM. Trimming removed 6 bases at V and 1 base at J, with 19 bases between. CDR3 length: 17 amino acids. The CDR3 loop reads CASRPILKGTSNQPQHF. The CDR3 region has the DNA TGTGCCAGCAGACCCATACTAAAGGGGACAAGCAATCAGCCCCAGCATTTT.

J is TRBJ2-7 and V is TRBV29-1, with 10 bases identical to TRBD1. Germline CDR1 is SQVTM and CDR2 is ANQGSEA. V was clipped by 7 bases and J by 1 base; unmatched bases: 10. The CDR3 runs 15 residues. This chain's CDR3 is CSARRGTGVSYEQYF. CDR3 coding DNA: TGCAGCGCCCGGAGGGGGACAGGGGTTTCCTACGAGCAGTACTTC.

This chain connects TRBV7-2 to TRBJ2-3; TRBD2 is a possible D gene (5 bases). V lost 4 bases and J lost 7, with 21 bases in between. Germline CDR1 is SGHTA and CDR2 is FQGNSA. This CDR3 has 16 amino acids. The CDR3 DNA reads as TGTGCCAGCAGCTATACTAGATCGGCGACCGGGTATACGCAGTATTTT. Its protein is CASSYTRSATGYTQYF. The full variable domain, rest sourced from reference TRBV7-2 and TRBJ2-3, is GAGVSQSPSNKVTEKGKDVELRCDPISGHTALYWYRQSLGQGLEFLIYFQGNSAPDKSGLPSDRFSAERTGGSVSTLTIQRTQQEDSAVYLCASSYTRSATGYTQYFGPGTRLTVL.

CDR3 nucleotides: TGTGCCAGTAGTATAACCGGGTTAAACACTGAAGCTTTCTTT. This codes for CASSITGLNTEAFF. This sequence joins TRBV19 and TRBJ1-1, with no clear D. This CDR3 region has 14 residues. V gave up 2 bases and J gave up 2 bases, with 9 bases separating them. CDR1 and CDR2 from the germline V gene are LNHDA and SQIVND (reference sequence).

This chain joins TRBV7-9 and TRBJ1-4; D might be TRBD1 (6 bases). Trimming took off 5 bases at V and 8 bases at J, with 18 bases between the two ends. Looked up from germline, CDR1 is SEHNR and CDR2 is FQNEAQ (reference sequence). The CDR3 loop spans 15 amino acids. Here the CDR3 DNA reads TGTGCCAGCAGCCCATCGGGGGCGGGGGACGAAAAACTGTTTTTT. Translating gives CASSPSGAGDEKLFF.

The DNA for the CDR3 is TGCGCCAGCAGCCCCATATTGGCCGGGGGATCCTATGGCTACACCTTC. Its protein is CASSPILAGGSYGYTF. The rearrangement joins TRBV4-3 to TRBJ1-2; D is perhaps TRBD1 (5 bases). Per the germline V gene, CDR1 is LGHNA and CDR2 is YSLEER. V was pared by 4 bases and J by 4 bases, with 19 bases between. The length of the CDR3 is 16 residues.

The rearrangement uses TRBV4-1 and TRBJ2-7; D perhaps matches TRBD2 (7 bases). V was trimmed by 4 bases and J by 1 base, leaving 29 bases between them. The CDR3 is 20 residues long. Germline V gives CDR1 MGHRA, CDR2 YSYEKL. The CDR3 spells CASSRLGFVSLGGASYEQYF. The DNA of the CDR3 is TGCGCCAGCAGCCGGTTAGGTTTCGTTTCTTTGGGGGGGGCTTCCTACGAGCAGTACTTC.

V and J are TRBV7-9 and TRBJ2-7; TRBD1 matches 8 bases. V was pared by 0 bases and J by 1 base, with 2 bases of the junction left unmatched. Germline values: CDR1 SEHNR, CDR2 FQNEAQ (reference sequence). The CDR3 sequence is 15 residues long. CDR3 in amino acids: CASSLARTGSYEQYF. Written as DNA, the CDR3 is TGTGCCAGCAGCTTAGCCAGGACAGGGTCCTACGAGCAGTACTTC.

Remarks on this clone: A junction end diverges from the germline sequence, so it may reflect a read error. This chain uses TRBV10-3 with TRBJ1-2; tentatively, D is TRBD1 (6 bases). The germline gives CDR1 ENHRY, CDR2 SYGVKD. This CDR3 has 12 residues. CDR3 sequence (DNA): TGTGCCATCAGTGAGCAGGGGCCTGCGTCGTGCTTC. Protein: CAISEQGPASCF.

The chain recombines TRBV6-1 with TRBJ2-7, with D possibly matching TRBD2 (5 bases). V lost 0 bases, J lost 3 bases, and 12 bases lay in between. The CDR3 totals 15 residues. Looked up from germline, CDR1 is MNHNS and CDR2 is SASEGT. The CDR3 nucleotides read TGTGCCAGCAGTGAAGCTGATCAGAGCGGCTACGAGCAGTACTTC. Translated, it gives CASSEADQSGYEQYF.

The chain couples TRBV7-2 to TRBJ2-7; 9 bases are a match to TRBD2. V lost 3 bases, J lost 0 bases, and 3 bases stayed unmatched. Germline-derived CDR1 and CDR2 are SGHTA and FQGNSA. The CDR3 has 15 residues. The CDR3 DNA follows: TGTGCCAGCAGCTTTAGCGGGGGCGCCTCCTACGAGCAGTACTTC. Protein: CASSFSGGASYEQYF.